This entry describes one TCR beta chain. Its matching antigen is unknown. This entry comes from a study of early T cells in non-severe SARS-CoV-2 infection. Overall study context: Chains stayed unpaired after sequencing of bulk RNA from unsorted whole blood.

General study results and limits: Private and CD4 specificities were missed by VDJdb matching, skewed to anti-spike CD8.

Unique molecular identifiers were affixed to single, distinct cDNA molecules. TCRdb used MiXCR to reprocess the 5' RACE reads, holding one entry per CDR3 protein. Here the sample spans under 80,000 distinct CDR3 sequences, 10% to 15% being singletons. V gave up 6 bases and J gave up 6 bases; unmatched junction bases: 3. CDR3 length: 13 amino acids. Germline V CDR1 and CDR2: MNHEY, SVGAGI. V and J are TRBV6-5 and TRBJ1-3; 9 nucleotides line up with TRBD1. This receptor was taken from an adult who was a healthcare worker with PCR-confirmed SARS-CoV-2 infection or an uninfected control (not recorded which). Sequencing used whole blood. CDR3 amino acids: CASRQGAENTIYF. The CDR3 nucleotides are TGTGCCAGCAGACAGGGGGCTGAAAACACCATATATTTT.